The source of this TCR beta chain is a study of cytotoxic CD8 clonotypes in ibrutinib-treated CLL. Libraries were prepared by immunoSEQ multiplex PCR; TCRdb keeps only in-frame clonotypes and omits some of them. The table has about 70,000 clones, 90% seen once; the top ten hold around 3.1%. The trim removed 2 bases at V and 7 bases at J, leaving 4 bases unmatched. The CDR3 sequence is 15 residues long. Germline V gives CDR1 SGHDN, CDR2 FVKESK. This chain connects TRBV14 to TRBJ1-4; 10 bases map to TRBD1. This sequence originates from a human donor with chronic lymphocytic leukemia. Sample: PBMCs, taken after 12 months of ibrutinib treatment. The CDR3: CASSQPGQGIEKLFF. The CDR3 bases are TGTGCCAGCAGCCAACCGGGACAGGGGATTGAAAAACTGTTTTTT.